The 19 T cell receptor beta chains below all came from one sample that was sequenced in a study of OX40 agonist ivuxolimab in advanced cancers. Profiling relied on immunoSEQ multiplex PCR, and the TCRdb table lists in-frame clones only, not all of them. Of 20,000 to 25,000 clones in the sample, about 84% were seen once. The starting material was CD4+ or CD8+ T cells sorted from blood, obtained in a trial of the OX40 agonist ivuxolimab. All receptors derive from an adult with an advanced solid tumor such as melanoma, head and neck, liver or kidney cancer.

The gene calls are TRBV6-5 and TRBJ1-2; 9 bases agree with TRBD1. The CDR3 loop spans 14 amino acids. The germline V gene encodes CDR1 MNHEY and CDR2 SVGAGI. Losses at the gene ends were 6 bases for V and 1 base for J; bases not matched to a gene: 3. The CDR3 spells CASRPTGGNYGYTF. In DNA, the CDR3 is TGTGCCAGCAGGCCGACAGGGGGTAACTATGGCTACACCTTC.

V usage is TRBV5-1 and J usage is TRBJ2-5, with 9 nucleotides matching TRBD1. The end of the DNA is better explained by TRBJ2-7, so the J call may be wrong. Germline CDR1 is SGHRS and CDR2 is YFSETQ. The CDR3 runs 14 residues. The CDR3 DNA follows: TGCGCCAGCCGAGGGGACAGGGCCGTCTACGAGCAGTACTTC. Translated, it gives CASRGDRAVYEQYF.

Only a few counts were recorded for this clone. The V call is TRBV27, the J call TRBJ1-6, with D unresolved. V was shortened by 2 bases and J by 9 bases, with 5 bases between the two germline ends. Germline CDR1 MNHEY, CDR2 SMNVEV (reference sequence). The CDR3 extends over 12 amino acids. CDR3 bases: TGTGCCAGCAGTTTAATAGGTTCACCCCTCCACTTT. Protein sequence: CASSLIGSPLHF.

The V and J genes are TRBV19 and TRBJ2-7; 7 bases fit TRBD1. Germline V gives CDR1 LNHDA, CDR2 SQIVND (reference sequence). There are 14 residues in the CDR3. The V and J ends lost 1 base and 2 bases, in that order; junction bases with no gene match: 2. The CDR3, as DNA: TGTGCCAGTAGTATAGGGGACAGACCCTACGAGCAGTACTTC. This translates into CASSIGDRPYEQYF.

This rearrangement joins TRBV6-1 to TRBJ2-7; D remains unclear. The CDR3 spans 15 residues. Per the germline V gene, CDR1 is MNHNS and CDR2 is SASEGT. Trimming cost V 1 base and J 1 base, with 11 bases left between them. This CDR3 is CASSEDGDGSYEQYF. CDR3 nucleotides: TGTGCCAGCAGTGAAGACGGAGACGGGTCCTACGAGCAGTACTTC.

This chain connects TRBV19 to TRBJ1-2, with no clear D. CDR1 is LNHDA, CDR2 SQIVND, per germline (reference sequence). This CDR3 spans 15 amino acids. V was cut by 7 bases and J by 3 bases, with 18 bases left in between. This CDR3 is CASTPGPRPDYGYTF. As DNA, the CDR3 is TGTGCCAGTACCCCGGGTCCCCGGCCGGACTATGGCTACACCTTC.

This clone occurred a few times. DNA of the CDR3: TGTGCCAGCAGCGTATCTCCACCCCAGGAAGCTTTCTTT. It encodes CASSVSPPQEAFF. This chain uses TRBV9 with TRBJ1-1; D not resolved. Trimming removed 1 base at V and 8 bases at J, with 12 bases between. The germline V gene encodes CDR1 SGDLS and CDR2 YYNGEE. The CDR3 consists of 13 residues.

The rearrangement links TRBV19 to TRBJ1-4; D is ambiguous. Germline V gene lookup returns CDR1 LNHDA and CDR2 SQIVND (reference sequence). V lost 10 bases, J lost 4 bases, and 13 bases lay in between. The CDR3 is made up of 13 amino acids. CDR3 coding DNA: TGTGCCACTGGACGAATGGGTAATGAAAAACTGTTTTTT. It yields the protein CATGRMGNEKLFF. The whole variable domain, filled in from reference TRBV19 and TRBJ1-4, reads DGGITQSPKYLFRKEGQNVTLSCEQNLNHDAMYWYRQDPGQGLRLIYYSQIVNDFQKGDIAEGYSVSREKKESFPLTVTSAQKNPTAFYLCATGRMGNEKLFFGSGTQLSVL.

This chain joins TRBV2 and TRBJ1-1, with 7 bases matching TRBD1. After removal of 7 bases from V and 0 bases from J, the junction contained 11 bases not matched to a gene. Germline V gives CDR1 SNHLY, CDR2 FYNNEI. The CDR3 contains 16 residues. As DNA, the CDR3 is TGTGCCAGCAAGATTTGGACAGGCCGTCTGAACACTGAAGCTTTCTTT. Its translation: CASKIWTGRLNTEAFF. Full variable domain (missing parts from reference TRBV2 and TRBJ1-1): EPEVTQTPSHQVTQMGQEVILRCVPISNHLYFYWYRQILGQKVEFLVSFYNNEISEKSEIFDDQFSVERPDGSNFTLKIRSTKLEDSAMYFCASKIWTGRLNTEAFFGQGTRLTVV.

The rearrangement links TRBV7-2 to TRBJ2-5; D may be TRBD2 (6 bases). The ends were cut back, 2 bases at V and 3 bases at J, with 10 bases in the middle. The CDR3 extends over 14 amino acids. Germline CDR1 SGHTA, CDR2 FQGNSA. CDR3: CASSLRKREETQYF. The CDR3 DNA is TGTGCCAGCAGCTTACGTAAGCGGGAAGAGACCCAGTACTTC.

The rearrangement joins TRBV11-3 to TRBJ1-1; TRBD1 agrees at 10 bases. The germline gives CDR1 SGHNT, CDR2 YENEEA. This CDR3 is 17 amino acids long. With 5 bases clipped from V and 1 base from J, the junction kept 10 bases outside the gene matches. CDR3 bases: TGTGCCAGCAGCCCATCCAGGGACAGGGGCCCGAACACTGAAGCTTTCTTT. It is translated as CASSPSRDRGPNTEAFF.

This clone was detected many times. J is TRBJ1-6 and V is TRBV10-3; 9 bases are shared with TRBD1. This CDR3 has 14 amino acids. Germline-derived CDR1 and CDR2 are ENHRY and SYGVKD. J gave up 9 bases and V 5 bases, and 5 bases lay outside the gene matches. CDR3 bases: TGTGCCATCAGTCCGGGACAGGGAGGTTCACCCCTCCACTTT. It yields the protein CAISPGQGGSPLHF.

The chain has TRBV5-4 and TRBJ1-2, with TRBD1 identical over 9 bases. V gave up 3 bases and J gave up 5 bases; unmatched junction bases: 8. The length of the CDR3 is 15 residues. Germline assignment: CDR1 SGHNT and CDR2 YYREEE (reference sequence). This CDR3 reads CASSSRDRDEYGYTF. Here the CDR3 DNA reads TGTGCCAGCAGCTCCCGGGACAGGGATGAATATGGCTACACCTTC.

This clone was picked up one time. This chain joins TRBV15 and TRBJ2-7; TRBD1 might be the D (7 bases). V lost 4 bases, J lost 3 bases, and 13 bases lay in between. The CDR3 is made up of 14 amino acids. Germline CDR1 LNHNV, CDR2 YYDKDF (reference sequence). CDR3 nucleotide sequence: TGTGCCACCAGCAACGCAGGGGGGAACTACGAGCAGTACTTC. Its translation: CATSNAGGNYEQYF.

This rearrangement joins TRBV27 to TRBJ2-6; maybe TRBD1 (6 bases). Trimming pared 5 bases from V and 4 bases from J, leaving 15 bases between. Germline lookup yields CDR1 MNHEY and CDR2 SMNVEV (reference sequence). This CDR3 region has 16 residues. The CDR3 DNA follows: TGTGCCAGCAGTCCCCTACAGGGCAGCGGGGCCAACGTCCTGACTTTC. Protein: CASSPLQGSGANVLTF.

This clone was counted a single time. The chain joins TRBV7-6 to TRBJ2-3, with 8 bases aligning to TRBD2. From germline, CDR1 is SGHVS and CDR2 FNYEAQ. The CDR3 is 14 residues long. Trimming at V came to 5 bases and at J to 5 bases, leaving 6 bases not matched to a gene. The CDR3 coding sequence is TGTGCCAGCAGCACCGGACTAGCAATAGATACGCAGTATTTT. It yields the protein CASSTGLAIDTQYF. Variable domain in full (rest from reference TRBV7-6 and TRBJ2-3): GAGVSQSPRYKVTKRGQDVALRCDPISGHVSLYWYRQALGQGPEFLTYFNYEAQQDKSGLPNDRFSAERPEGSISTLTIQRTEQRDSAMYRCASSTGLAIDTQYFGPGTRLTVL.

This clone has only a few counts. The chain employs TRBV9 and TRBJ2-7, with TRBD1 as a possible D gene (5 bases). Germline CDR1 and CDR2: SGDLS and YYNGEE. V lost 0 bases to trimming and J lost 3 bases, with 7 bases between them. CDR3 length equals 13 residues. The CDR3 reads CASSVADSYEQYF. CDR3 coding DNA: TGTGCCAGCAGCGTAGCTGACAGCTACGAGCAGTACTTC.

This chain connects TRBV27 to TRBJ2-7; 9 bases align to TRBD1. CDR1 and CDR2 (germline): MNHEY, SMNVEV (reference sequence). The CDR3 spans 15 residues. The trim removed 3 bases at V and 3 bases at J, leaving 6 bases unmatched. The CDR3 protein is CASSFLDRGLYEQYF. DNA for the CDR3: TGTGCCAGCAGTTTTTTGGACAGGGGACTCTACGAGCAGTACTTC.

CDR3 protein: CASSLSMTDLAKNIQYF. The CDR3 DNA reads as TGTGCCAGCAGCTTGTCTATGACAGACCTAGCCAAAAACATTCAGTACTTC. The V call is TRBV13, the J call TRBJ2-4, with TRBD1 as a possible D gene (5 bases). V was trimmed by 3 bases and J by 0 bases, leaving 15 bases between them. The CDR3 has 17 amino acids. Germline V lookup: CDR1 PRHDT, CDR2 FYEKMQ (reference sequence).